This T cell receptor (beta chain) derives from a study of brain T cells in children with intractable seizures (dated by TCRdb to 2020 to 2023). With respect to the entire study: As a first screen for immune gene transcripts, resected brain tissue from some 50 pediatric epilepsy surgery cases was run on a NanoString immunology panel. About 70% of the 12 selected surgery cases also had pre-surgery blood sequenced, which left four cases with brain tissue only.

In the case of this clone: Its antigen specificity is not known. No quality values exist for individual bases; no much larger clone is one base distant.

The time point label, as the study defines it: resected brain tissue, or blood drawn just prior to surgery. The surgery cases showing the highest brain T cell transcript signatures were chosen for TCR beta chain sequencing of brain tissue and, when available, of blood. Prior to surgery, the patients had been treated with at least one anti-epileptic drug. The TCR-sequenced patients were children whose drug-resistant epilepsy was caused by tuberous sclerosis complex, focal cortical dysplasia, Rasmussen encephalitis or hemimegalencephaly. The blood samples were collected right before the epilepsy surgery. Bulk genomic DNA was extracted from unsorted brain tissue and whole blood with the Monarch genomic DNA purification kit. Sequences MNHEY (CDR1) and SVGAGI (CDR2) are obtained from the germline V gene. Deletion took 6 bases off V and 0 bases off J, with a span of 14 bases between the germline ends. The CDR3 covers 15 residues, taking in both the cysteine and the phenylalanine. Only CDR3 DNA remains: 45 bases, in frame from the first base.

The immunoSEQ assay was used to generate TCR beta chain sequences from genomic DNA. On the authors' methods: Any CDR3 sequence that did not begin with the conserved framework cysteine at position 104 was removed by hand. Clonality was calculated as one minus the normalized Shannon's Diversity Index, with values ranging from 0 (maximal diversity) to 1 (oligoclonal). Chi-squared comparison-of-proportions tests were used to check whether the frequency of the same CDR3 differed between samples, for example brain versus blood. Public clonotypes were found through immuneACCESS searches, while the VDJdb browser was used to judge similarity to known antiviral clonotypes. TCRdb took over this immuneACCESS table, retaining in-frame rearrangements with V and J assigned. Such tables are incomplete; in checked studies, under half of the missing clones stem from an unresolved V gene, and the remainder is unexplained. The V and J calls and clone size are taken from that table; D and trimming were inferred from the DNA. The sample table records 80,000 or so clones; around nine tenths of these occur just once. The top ten clonotypes cover about 23% of the sample.

The paper's findings and limits, for the study overall: Because pre- and post-surgery blood were sequenced to different depths, clones absent from the pre-surgery sample may reflect undersampling. The patients' HCMV serostatus was not known, and viral specificity was inferred solely from CDR3 sequence similarity.

The sample in question was peripheral blood, obtained at surgery. This TCR derives from a girl aged 2-9 years with Rasmussen encephalitis and intractable seizures. The chain is assembled from TRBV6-5 and TRBJ1-1, and perhaps TRBD1 as D gene, on 5 matching bases. The nucleotide sequence reads TGTGCCAGCAGCCCGGATAGGGGCCTGAACACTGAAGCTTTCTTT. Its translation reads: CASSPDRGLNTEAFF.